This TCR beta chain was retrieved from a study of T cells in Graves' hyperthyroidism and ophthalmopathy. Whole-study findings and limits: A median 6.5 months before onset, the model predicted ophthalmopathy. A model built on 13 V-J features separated ophthalmopathy from stable hyperthyroidism.

Lactation, pregnancy, other autoimmune disease or uncontrolled infection led to exclusion of patients. Germline CDR1 and CDR2: SGHTA and FQGTGA. V lost 0 bases and J lost 3, with 13 bases in between. The CDR3 has 16 amino acids. The TCR beta CDR3 regions underwent amplification using RNA transcripts as the source. Researchers ran a first-round RT-PCR on the TCR CDR3 using the HTBI primer set. In TCRdb, the multiplex PCR reads were re-called with MiXCR into one record per CDR3 protein. The sample carries some 620,000 distinct CDR3 sequences, roughly 15% recorded once. In its sample, this clonotype was seen many times. Its target is not known.

The specimen sequenced was blood. The sequence was collected from a woman aged 25-40 years with Graves' hyperthyroidism. The J gene is TRBJ2-3, the V gene TRBV7-3; D is possibly TRBD2 (6 bases). The CDR3 is CASSLTAGSLTDTQYF. DNA for the CDR3: TGTGCCAGCAGCTTAACTGCCGGGAGTTTGACAGATACGCAGTATTTT.